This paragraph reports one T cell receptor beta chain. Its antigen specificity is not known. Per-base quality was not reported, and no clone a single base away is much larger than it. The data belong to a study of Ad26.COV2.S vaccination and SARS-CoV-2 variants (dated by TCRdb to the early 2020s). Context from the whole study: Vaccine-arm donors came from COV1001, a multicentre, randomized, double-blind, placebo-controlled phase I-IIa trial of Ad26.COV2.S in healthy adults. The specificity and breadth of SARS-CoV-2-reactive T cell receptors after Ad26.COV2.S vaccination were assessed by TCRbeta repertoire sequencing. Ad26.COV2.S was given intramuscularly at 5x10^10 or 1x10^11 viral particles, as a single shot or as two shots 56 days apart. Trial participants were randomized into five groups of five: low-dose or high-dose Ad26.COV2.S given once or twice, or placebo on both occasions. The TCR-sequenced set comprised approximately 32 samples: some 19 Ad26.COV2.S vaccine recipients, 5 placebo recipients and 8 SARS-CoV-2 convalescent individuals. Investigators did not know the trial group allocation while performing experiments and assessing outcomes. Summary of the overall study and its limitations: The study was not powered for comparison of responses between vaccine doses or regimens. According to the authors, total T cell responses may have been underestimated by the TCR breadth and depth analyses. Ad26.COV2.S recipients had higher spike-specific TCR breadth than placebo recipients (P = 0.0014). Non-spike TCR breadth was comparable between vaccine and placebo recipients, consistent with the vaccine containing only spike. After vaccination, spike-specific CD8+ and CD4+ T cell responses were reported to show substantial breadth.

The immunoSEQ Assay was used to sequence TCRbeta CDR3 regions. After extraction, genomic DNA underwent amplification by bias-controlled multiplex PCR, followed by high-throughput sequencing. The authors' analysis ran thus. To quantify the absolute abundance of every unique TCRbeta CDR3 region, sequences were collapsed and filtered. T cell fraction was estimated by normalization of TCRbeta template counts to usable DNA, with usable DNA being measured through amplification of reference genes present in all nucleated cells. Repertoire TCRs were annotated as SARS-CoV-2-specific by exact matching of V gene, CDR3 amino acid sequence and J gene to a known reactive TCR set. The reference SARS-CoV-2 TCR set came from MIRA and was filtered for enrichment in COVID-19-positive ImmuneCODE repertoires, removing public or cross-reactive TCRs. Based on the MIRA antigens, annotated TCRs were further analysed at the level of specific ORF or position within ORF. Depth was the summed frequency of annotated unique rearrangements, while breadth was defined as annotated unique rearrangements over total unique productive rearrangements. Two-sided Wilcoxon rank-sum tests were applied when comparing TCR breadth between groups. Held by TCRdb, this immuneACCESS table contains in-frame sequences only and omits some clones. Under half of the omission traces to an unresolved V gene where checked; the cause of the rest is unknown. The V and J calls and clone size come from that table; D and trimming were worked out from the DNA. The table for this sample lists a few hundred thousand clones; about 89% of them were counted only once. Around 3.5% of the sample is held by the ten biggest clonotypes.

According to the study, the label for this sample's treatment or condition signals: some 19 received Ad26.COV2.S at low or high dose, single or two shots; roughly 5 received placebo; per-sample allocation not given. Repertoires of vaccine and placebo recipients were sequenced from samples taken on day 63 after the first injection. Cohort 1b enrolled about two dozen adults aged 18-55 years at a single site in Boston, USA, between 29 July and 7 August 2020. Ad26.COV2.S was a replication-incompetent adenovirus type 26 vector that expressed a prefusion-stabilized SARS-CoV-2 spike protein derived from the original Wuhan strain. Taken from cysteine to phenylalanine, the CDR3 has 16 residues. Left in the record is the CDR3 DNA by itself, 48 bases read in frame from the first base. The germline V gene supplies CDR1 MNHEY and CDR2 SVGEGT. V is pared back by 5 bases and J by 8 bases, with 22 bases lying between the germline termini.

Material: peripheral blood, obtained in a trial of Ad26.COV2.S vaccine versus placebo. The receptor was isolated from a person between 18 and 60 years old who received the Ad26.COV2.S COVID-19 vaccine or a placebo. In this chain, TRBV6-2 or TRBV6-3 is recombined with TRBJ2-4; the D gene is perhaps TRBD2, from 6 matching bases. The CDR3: CASSPDGRGPRDIQYF. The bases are TGTGCCAGCAGTCCCGATGGGCGGGGACCTCGGGACATTCAGTACTTC.